The clone carrying this TCR beta chain was seen at least ten times. Its antigen is currently unknown. A second about 7 to 11 cycle PCR used barcoded and J-beta primers. Paired-end reads containing CDR3 totaled no fewer than 2.5 million for each sample. TCRdb re-called the 5' RACE reads through MiXCR, storing one row per CDR3 protein. The sample lists hundreds of thousands of distinct CDR3 sequences; about 30% were seen once. Each donor supplied around 10 milliliters of peripheral blood. This entry comes from a study of blood T cells in healthy people across ages. General study points: Roughly linear age-related decline in beta diversity appeared, significant by age around 38. Long-lived donors had more naive CD4+ cells and higher diversity than aged donors.

With 6 bases removed from V and 4 bases from J, the gap between germline ends came to 19 bases. Germline V gives CDR1 SQVTM, CDR2 ANQGSEA. The CDR3 totals 14 residues. Specimen: blood. This clonotype was obtained from an elderly woman in good health. The chain carries TRBV29-1 and TRBJ2-7; D is perhaps TRBD2 (7 bases). CDR3 protein: CSVAWGAGDYEQYF. Written as DNA, the CDR3 is TGCAGCGTCGCGTGGGGGGCGGGGGATTACGAGCAGTACTTC.